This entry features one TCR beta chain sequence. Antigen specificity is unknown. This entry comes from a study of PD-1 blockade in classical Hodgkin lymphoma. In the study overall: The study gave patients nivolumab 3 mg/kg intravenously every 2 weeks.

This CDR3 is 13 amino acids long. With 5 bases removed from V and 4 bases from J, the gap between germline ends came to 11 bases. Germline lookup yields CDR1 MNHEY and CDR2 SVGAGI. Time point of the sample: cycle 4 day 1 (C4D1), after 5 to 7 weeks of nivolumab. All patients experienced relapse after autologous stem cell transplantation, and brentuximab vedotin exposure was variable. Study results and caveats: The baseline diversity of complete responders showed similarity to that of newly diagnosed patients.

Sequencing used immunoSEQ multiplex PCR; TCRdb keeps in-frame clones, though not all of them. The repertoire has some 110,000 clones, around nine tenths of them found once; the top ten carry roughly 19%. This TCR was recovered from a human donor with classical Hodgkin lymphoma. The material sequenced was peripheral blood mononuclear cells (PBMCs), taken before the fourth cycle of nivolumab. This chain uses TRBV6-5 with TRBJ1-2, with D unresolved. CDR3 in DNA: TGTGCCAGCAGTGCACGTTTCCCCTATGGCTACACCTTC. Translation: CASSARFPYGYTF.